These T cell receptor beta chains were read from a single sample in a study of blood T cell repertoires in COVID-19. Sequenced by immunoSEQ multiplex PCR; TCRdb stores in-frame clones only, minus some. The sample lists 250,000 to 300,000 clones, 80% to 95% occurring once. Sequencing was carried out using peripheral blood. These receptors all stem from a woman under 40 with COVID-19, enrolled during active disease. Both conserved end residues are part of each CDR3. The D gene is left open where the match is weak. The listing skips clone size in some rows; elsewhere it reads once, few, many or a size class.

clone_size	v_call	d_call	j_call	cdr3_aa	cdr3_nt
NA	TRBV11-2	NA	TRBJ1-4	CASRNRADEKLFF	TGTGCCAGCAGGAACAGGGCCGATGAAAAACTGTTTTTT
NA	TRBV5-1	NA	TRBJ2-7	CASSLATGSSSYEQYF	TGCGCCAGCAGCTTGGCCACAGGGAGCAGCTCCTACGAGCAGTACTTC
NA	TRBV5-1	NA	TRBJ2-6	CASSPKSSGANVLTF	TGCGCCAGCAGCCCGAAGAGCTCTGGGGCCAACGTCCTGACTTTC
NA	TRBV24-1	TRBD2	TRBJ2-5	CATSEAGAEETQYF	TGTGCCACCAGTGAAGCGGGGGCAGAGGAGACCCAGTACTTC
NA	TRBV6-5	TRBD2	TRBJ2-5	CASSYSSSGETQYF	TGTGCCAGCAGTTACTCGTCTAGCGGAGAGACCCAGTACTTC
few	TRBV9	TRBD1	TRBJ2-3	CASSSTGAPSTDTQYF	TGTGCCAGCAGCAGTACAGGGGCCCCGAGCACAGATACGCAGTATTTT
NA	TRBV15	NA	TRBJ2-4	CATREGNKAKNIQYF	TGTGCCACCAGAGAGGGAAATAAAGCCAAAAACATTCAGTACTTC
NA	TRBV7-3	NA	TRBJ2-1	CASSPQTSSPRDEQFF	TGTGCCAGCAGCCCTCAAACTAGCTCCCCTAGGGATGAGCAGTTCTTC
NA	TRBV6-5	NA	TRBJ2-1	CASSYAAPSSYNEQFF	TGTGCCAGCAGTTATGCAGCGCCAAGCTCCTACAATGAGCAGTTCTTC
NA	TRBV24-1	TRBD2	TRBJ2-1	CATSDRPSGGSYNEQFF	TGTGCCACCAGTGATAGGCCTAGCGGGGGTTCCTACAATGAGCAGTTCTTC
NA	TRBV30	NA	TRBJ1-2	CAWSGGGRAKFGGYTF	TGTGCCTGGAGTGGAGGGGGGAGGGCGAAGTTCGGTGGCTACACCTTC
NA	TRBV5-1	TRBD1	TRBJ2-1	CASSFGGQGANEQFF	TGCGCCAGCAGCTTCGGGGGACAGGGGGCCAATGAGCAGTTCTTC
NA	TRBV6-1	TRBD2	TRBJ2-2	CASSERASGPTGELFF	TGTGCCAGCAGTGAAAGGGCTAGCGGCCCCACCGGGGAGCTGTTTTTT
few	TRBV30	TRBD2	TRBJ2-5	CAWSTLRGGETQYF	TGTGCCTGGAGTACCCTTAGGGGAGGGGAGACCCAGTACTTC
once	TRBV12-2	NA	TRBJ2-4	CASRLKPRPPGHPNIQYF	TGTGCAAGTCGCTTAAAACCCAGACCCCCGGGACATCCAAACATTCAGTACTTC
NA	TRBV5-4	TRBD1	TRBJ1-5	CASSLGGGNQPQHF	TGTGCCAGCAGCCTAGGGGGCGGAAATCAGCCCCAGCATTTT
once	TRBV21-1	NA	TRBJ1-1	CASSKGGGGHRGSVAFF	TGTGCCAGCAGCAAAGGAGGAGGGGGGCACAGGGGTAGCGTAGCTTTCTTT
NA	TRBV15	TRBD2	TRBJ2-3	CATSRDDGGSPSDTQYF	TGTGCCACCAGCAGAGATGACGGCGGGAGCCCGTCAGATACGCAGTATTTT
NA	TRBV5-4	NA	TRBJ2-2	CASGLDYLNTGELFF	TGTGCCAGCGGGCTGGACTATTTGAACACCGGGGAGCTGTTTTTT
NA	TRBV2	TRBD1	TRBJ2-7	CASSGTGGNSEQYF	TGTGCCAGCAGTGGGACAGGGGGAAATTCCGAGCAGTACTTC
NA	TRBV7-2	TRBD1	TRBJ1-6	CASSPPRGQGVALHF	TGTGCCAGCAGCCCTCCCAGGGGACAGGGAGTCGCCCTCCACTTT
NA	TRBV27	NA	TRBJ1-3	CASRQGGGNTIYF	TGTGCCAGCAGACAAGGGGGTGGAAACACCATATATTTT
NA	TRBV27	TRBD1	TRBJ1-3	CASSSDRGLGNTIYF	TGTGCCAGCAGTTCCGACAGGGGGCTTGGAAACACCATATATTTT
NA	TRBV7-9	NA	TRBJ1-3	CASSLLQALDTIYF	TGTGCCAGCAGCTTACTCCAGGCCTTAGACACCATATATTTT
NA	TRBV28	NA	TRBJ1-4	CASSLISKEKLFF	TGTGCCAGCAGTTTAATATCTAAAGAAAAACTGTTTTTT
NA	TRBV4-1	NA	TRBJ1-5	CASSQERGNQPQHF	TGCGCCAGCAGCCAAGAACGGGGCAATCAGCCCCAGCATTTT
NA	TRBV5-1	NA	TRBJ2-1	CASSLEGGVLFF	TGCGCCAGCAGCTTGGAAGGGGGAGTCCTGTTCTTC
few	TRBV10-3	TRBD1	TRBJ1-2	CASTGGTYGYTF	TGTGCCAGTACAGGGGGGACCTATGGCTACACCTTC
NA	TRBV30	NA	TRBJ2-1	CAWSPINNEQFF	TGTGCCTGGAGTCCTATTAACAATGAGCAGTTCTTC
NA	TRBV5-1	NA	TRBJ2-1	CASSTGRTSYNEQFF	TGCGCCAGCAGCACGGGTCGTACCAGCTACAATGAGCAGTTCTTC
NA	TRBV29-1	NA	TRBJ2-7	CSVEKGAGYEQYF	TGCAGCGTTGAAAAAGGGGCCGGCTACGAGCAGTACTTC
NA	TRBV27	NA	TRBJ2-7	CASSLERDLYEQYFGIRYF	NA
NA	TRBV6-2/TRBV6-3	TRBD2	TRBJ2-2	CASSTRHLQPGLAGRVGELFF	TGTGCCAGCAGTACACGCCATCTCCAGCCGGGACTAGCGGGGAGGGTCGGGGAGCTGTTTTTT
NA	TRBV5-6	TRBD1	TRBJ2-7	CASSTTGVNEQYF	TGTGCCAGCAGCACGACAGGGGTCAACGAGCAGTACTTC
NA	TRBV6-2/TRBV6-3	TRBD2	TRBJ2-3	CASSWETSGRTDTQYF	TGTGCCAGCAGTTGGGAGACTAGCGGGAGGACAGATACGCAGTATTTT
NA	TRBV5-5	NA	TRBJ2-1	CAMGGGSSYNEQFF	TGTGCCATGGGTGGCGGTAGCTCCTACAATGAGCAGTTCTTC
NA	TRBV7-8	TRBD1	TRBJ1-2	CASSLQNYRGDYTF	TGTGCCAGCAGCTTACAAAACTACAGGGGAGACTACACCTTC
NA	TRBV29-1	NA	TRBJ1-2	CSVEGQNPYGYTF	TGCAGCGTTGAAGGGCAGAATCCTTATGGCTACACCTTC
NA	TRBV4-2	TRBD2	TRBJ2-2	CASSQVGELALGELFF	TGTGCCAGCAGCCAAGTTGGGGAACTAGCGTTGGGGGAGCTGTTTTTT
NA	TRBV29-1	NA	TRBJ1-1	CSLGDTEAFF	TGCAGTTTAGGGGACACTGAAGCTTTCTTT
NA	TRBV4-1	NA	TRBJ1-2	CASSPTGQAYTF	TGCGCCAGCAGCCCTACAGGGCAGGCCTACACCTTC
NA	TRBV7-9	NA	TRBJ2-3	CASSLNSPDTQYF	TGTGCCAGCAGCTTAAACTCCCCAGATACGCAGTATTTT
NA	TRBV28	TRBD2	TRBJ2-3	CASSPVAGRNTDTQYF	TGTGCCAGCAGTCCCGTAGCGGGACGTAACACAGATACGCAGTATTTT
many	TRBV3-1/TRBV3-2	NA	TRBJ1-1	CASSQGATKAFF	TGTGCCAGCAGCCAAGGGGCCACCAAAGCTTTCTTT
NA	TRBV5-1	NA	TRBJ2-5	CASSPQIGQETQYF	TGCGCCAGCAGCCCCCAAATCGGCCAAGAGACCCAGTACTTC
once	TRBV5-6	TRBD2	TRBJ2-7	CASSASSGQTYEQYF	TGTGCCAGCAGCGCCTCTAGCGGCCAGACCTACGAGCAGTACTTC
NA	TRBV5-1	NA	TRBJ1-6	CASSGGSAVNNSPLHF	TGCGCCAGCAGCGGGGGCTCGGCCGTCAATAATTCACCCCTCCACTTT
once	TRBV14	NA	TRBJ1-4	CASSQELQPNEKLFF	TGTGCCAGCAGCCAAGAACTGCAACCTAATGAAAAACTGTTTTTT
NA	TRBV6-5	TRBD1	TRBJ2-2	CASRGTGGNTGELFF	TGTGCCAGCAGGGGGACAGGGGGCAACACCGGGGAGCTGTTTTTT
NA	TRBV18	NA	TRBJ2-2	CASSPAVPGELFF	TGTGCCAGCTCGCCAGCGGTCCCCGGGGAGCTGTTTTTT
NA	TRBV5-1	TRBD1	TRBJ1-1	CASSPTGRNTEAFF	TGCGCCAGCAGCCCGACAGGGAGGAACACTGAAGCTTTCTTT